One sample yielded the 2 T cell receptor beta chains listed below, sequenced in a study of blood T cell repertoires in COVID-19. The protocol was immunoSEQ multiplex PCR, while the TCRdb copy is restricted to in-frame clones and leaves out a portion. Found here are 270,000 or so clones, approximately 84% of them singletons; the top ten hold more than 1.4%. The material sequenced was peripheral blood. The origin of the receptors is a human donor with COVID-19, enrolled during active disease. The donor label of this sample is uncertain.

The rearrangement links TRBV28 to TRBJ1-5; D is possibly TRBD1 (5 bases). The CDR3 has 13 amino acids. In germline, CDR1 is MDHEN, CDR2 SYDVKM. Between the trimmed V and J ends, which lost 3 bases and 5 bases, there was a span of 8 bases. The CDR3: CASSFQGDQPQHF. CDR3 DNA: TGTGCCAGCAGTTTTCAAGGGGATCAGCCCCAGCATTTT.

The chain is built from TRBV30 and TRBJ1-6; D is possibly TRBD1 (6 bases). CDR1 and CDR2 from the germline V gene are GTSNPN and SVGIG (reference sequence). V dropped 1 base and J dropped 10 bases, with 11 bases sitting between them. This CDR3 has 13 residues. The CDR3 DNA reads TGTGCCTGGAGTGACAGGGTGGACTCACCCCTCCACTTT. Amino acids: CAWSDRVDSPLHF.